This entry lists 6 T cell receptor beta chains sequenced from one sample in a study of shared clonotypes between healthy human individuals. Produced via immunoSEQ multiplex PCR; TCRdb's table is partial and in-frame only. This sample has 400,000 or so clones, with 96% found just once. The sequencing input was memory CD8+ T cells sorted from blood. Subset reported: CD45RO+ cells pooled with CCR7-negative TemRA cells. The receptors stem from a man between 25 and 39 years old in good health.

The chain joins TRBV7-9 to TRBJ1-1; D unclear. Germline CDR1 and CDR2: SEHNR and FQNEAQ (reference sequence). The CDR3 spans 12 residues. Between the trimmed V and J ends, which lost 8 bases and 6 bases, there was a span of 13 bases. The CDR3: CASDRFEAEAFF. DNA for the CDR3: TGTGCCAGCGATAGGTTCGAGGCTGAAGCTTTCTTT.

The V call is TRBV5-8, the J call TRBJ1-4; D gene unclear. With 0 bases removed from V and 10 bases from J, the gap between germline ends came to 10 bases. Germline V CDR1 and CDR2: SGHTS, YDEGEE. The CDR3 sequence is 13 residues long. Here the CDR3 DNA reads TGTGCCAGCAGCTTGGAGGCATGGGGAAAACTGTTTTTT. Protein product: CASSLEAWGKLFF.

The chain uses TRBV5-1 and TRBJ2-7; tentatively, D is TRBD1 (5 bases). V was cut by 4 bases and J by 5 bases, with 10 bases left in between. Germline values: CDR1 SGHRS, CDR2 YFSETQ. The CDR3 has 12 amino acids. This CDR3 is CASSLSDNEQYF. DNA of the CDR3: TGCGCCAGCAGCCTATCGGACAACGAGCAGTACTTC.

As DNA, the CDR3 is TGCGCCAGCAGTGATACGGGACTAACCGGCAATGAGCAGTTCTTC. Protein product: CASSDTGLTGNEQFF. This chain joins TRBV10-1 and TRBJ2-1, with 7 positions matching TRBD2. The CDR3 sequence is 15 residues long. Germline V CDR1 and CDR2: WNHNN, SYGVQD (reference sequence). Trimming removed 3 bases from V and 6 bases from J; junction bases left unmatched: 8.

The J gene is TRBJ2-3, the V gene TRBV5-4; TRBD2 matches 11 bases. V lost 2 bases, J lost 1 base, and 3 bases stayed unmatched. The CDR3 has 16 amino acids. Germline CDR1 reads SGHNT; CDR2 reads YYREEE (reference sequence). The CDR3 here is CASSFSGLAGTDTQYF. Here the CDR3 DNA reads TGTGCCAGCAGCTTCTCGGGACTAGCGGGCACAGATACGCAGTATTTT.

The genes are TRBV7-9 and TRBJ2-3; D not certain. V lost 5 bases, J lost 0 bases, and 3 bases lay in between. CDR1 and CDR2 (germline): SEHNR, FQNEAQ (reference sequence). The CDR3 runs to 12 residues. The CDR3 loop is CASSASTDTQYF. CDR3 DNA sequence: TGTGCCAGCAGCGCGAGCACAGATACGCAGTATTTT.